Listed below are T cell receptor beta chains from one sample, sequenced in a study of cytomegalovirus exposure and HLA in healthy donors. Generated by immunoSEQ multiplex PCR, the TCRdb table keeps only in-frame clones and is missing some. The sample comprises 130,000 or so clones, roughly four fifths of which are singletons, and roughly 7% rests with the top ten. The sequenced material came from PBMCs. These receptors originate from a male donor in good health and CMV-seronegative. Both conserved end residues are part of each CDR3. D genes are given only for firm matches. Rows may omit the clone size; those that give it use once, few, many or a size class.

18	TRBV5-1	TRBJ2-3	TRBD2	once	CASSYAPTSGLGLDTQYF	TGCGCCAGCAGCTATGCTCCGACTAGCGGGTTGGGTTTGGATACGCAGTATTTT
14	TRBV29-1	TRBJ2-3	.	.	CSVELPERADTQYF	TGCAGCGTTGAGCTCCCGGAGAGGGCAGATACGCAGTATTTT
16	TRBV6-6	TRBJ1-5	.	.	CASSSYRTGKSQPQHF	TGTGCCAGCAGTTCCTACCGTACAGGGAAAAGTCAGCCCCAGCATTTT
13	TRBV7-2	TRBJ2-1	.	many	CASSQARGNEQFF	TGCGCCAGCAGCCAAGCAAGAGGAAATGAGCAGTTCTTC
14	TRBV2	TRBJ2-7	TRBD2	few	CASRRAAGGYEQYF	TGTGCCAGCAGACGGGCAGCGGGAGGCTACGAGCAGTACTTC
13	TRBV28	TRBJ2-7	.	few	CASRLAAAYEQYF	TGTGCCAGCAGGTTAGCGGCGGCCTACGAGCAGTACTTC
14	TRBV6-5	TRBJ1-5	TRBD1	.	CASRNRGGNQPQHF	TGTGCCAGCAGAAACAGGGGTGGCAATCAGCCCCAGCATTTT
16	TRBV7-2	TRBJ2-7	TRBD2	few	CASSSRTSGGTYEQYF	TGTGCCAGCAGCTCTAGGACTAGCGGGGGTACCTACGAGCAGTACTTC
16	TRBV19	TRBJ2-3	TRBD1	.	CASSTYRGLGTDTQYF	TGTGCCAGTAGTACCTACAGGGGGCTTGGCACAGATACGCAGTATTTT
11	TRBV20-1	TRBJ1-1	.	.	CSAIVQTEAFF	TGCAGTGCTATCGTTCAGACTGAAGCTTTCTTT
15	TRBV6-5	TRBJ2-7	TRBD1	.	CASSLQKGQSYEQYF	TGTGCCAGCAGTCTACAAAAGGGACAGTCCTACGAGCAGTACTTC
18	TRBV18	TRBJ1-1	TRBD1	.	CASSPGTGGTHRNTEAFF	TGTGCCAGCTCACCCGGGACAGGGGGCACCCATCGGAACACTGAAGCTTTCTTT
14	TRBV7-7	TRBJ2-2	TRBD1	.	CASSFRQGAGELFF	TGTGCTAGCAGCTTCAGACAGGGAGCCGGGGAGCTGTTTTTT
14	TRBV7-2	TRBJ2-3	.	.	CASSSGGFPDTQYF	TGTGCCAGCAGCTCCGGAGGGTTTCCAGATACGCAGTATTTT
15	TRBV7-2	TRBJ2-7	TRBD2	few	CASSPAGGLQDEQYF	TGTGCCAGCAGCCCTGCGGGGGGCCTGCAAGACGAGCAGTACTTC
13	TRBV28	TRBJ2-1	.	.	CASTGGGRNEQFF	TGTGCCAGCACTGGCGGGGGCCGAAATGAGCAGTTCTTC
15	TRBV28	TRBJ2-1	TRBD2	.	CASRLAGGLYNEQFF	TGTGCCAGCCGACTAGCGGGAGGACTTTACAATGAGCAGTTCTTC
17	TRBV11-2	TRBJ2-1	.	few	CASSHTRTSRSYNEQFF	TGTGCCAGCAGCCACACCCGGACTTCTCGATCCTACAATGAGCAGTTCTTC
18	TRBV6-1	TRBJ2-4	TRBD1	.	CASSEVDRGPLGKNIQYF	TGTGCCAGCAGTGAAGTGGACAGGGGGCCCTTAGGCAAAAACATTCAGTACTTC
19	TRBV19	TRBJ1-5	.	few	CASSIGKWALTGGGQPQHF	TGTGCCAGTAGTATCGGGAAGTGGGCGCTGACAGGCGGAGGTCAGCCCCAGCATTTT
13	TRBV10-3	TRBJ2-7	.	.	CAISGETSGEQYF	TGTGCCATCAGTGGGGAGACTAGTGGCGAGCAGTACTTC
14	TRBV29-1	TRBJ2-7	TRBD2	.	CSVEGGTSGYEQYF	TGCAGCGTTGAAGGGGGGACTAGCGGATACGAGCAGTACTTC
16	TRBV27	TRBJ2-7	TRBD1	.	CASSSGGWVESYEQYF	TGTGCCAGCAGTTCAGGGGGCTGGGTCGAATCCTACGAGCAGTACTTC
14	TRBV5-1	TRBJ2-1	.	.	CASRLAILNNEQFF	TGCGCCAGCAGGTTGGCCATCCTAAACAATGAGCAGTTCTTC
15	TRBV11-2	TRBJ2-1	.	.	CASRPIQGSYNEQFF	TGTGCCAGCAGGCCCATACAGGGATCCTACAATGAGCAGTTCTTC
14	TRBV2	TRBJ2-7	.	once	CASRDPVRAVEQYF	TGTGCCAGCAGGGACCCCGTCAGGGCGGTCGAGCAGTACTTC
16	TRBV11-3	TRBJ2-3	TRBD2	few	CASSPERAGGPDTQYF	TGTGCCAGCAGCCCGGAGAGGGCGGGAGGGCCAGATACGCAGTATTTT
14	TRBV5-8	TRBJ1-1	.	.	CASRIIYRDTEAFF	TGTGCCAGCAGAATTATATACCGGGACACTGAAGCTTTCTTT
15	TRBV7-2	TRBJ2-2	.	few	CASSLFRVNTGELFF	TGTGCCAGCAGCTTGTTCAGGGTGAACACCGGGGAGCTGTTTTTT
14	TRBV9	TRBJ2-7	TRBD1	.	CASSVGQGQYEQYF	TGTGCCAGCAGCGTAGGACAGGGGCAGTACGAGCAGTACTTC
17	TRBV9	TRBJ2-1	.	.	CASSAPATVSSYNEQFF	TGTGCCAGCAGCGCACCGGCGACAGTGAGCTCCTACAATGAGCAGTTCTTC
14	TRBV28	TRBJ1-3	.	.	CASSLSGAGNTIYF	TGTGCCAGCAGTTTGTCAGGGGCTGGAAACACCATATATTTT
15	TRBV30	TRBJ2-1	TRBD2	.	CAWSSTSDTYNEQFF	TGTGCCTGGAGTTCGACTAGCGACACCTACAATGAGCAGTTCTTC
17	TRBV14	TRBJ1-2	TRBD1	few	CASSQAGQGALSYGYTF	TGTGCCAGCAGCCAAGCCGGACAGGGGGCCCTATCCTATGGCTACACCTTC
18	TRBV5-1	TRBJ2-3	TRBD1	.	CASSPPRDRGLGTDTQYF	TGCGCCAGCAGCCCGCCCCGGGACAGGGGGCTTGGCACAGATACGCAGTATTTT
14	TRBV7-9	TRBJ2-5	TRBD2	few	CASSLVGGLGEQYF	TGTGCCAGCAGCTTAGTGGGAGGGCTGGGGGAGCAGTACTTC
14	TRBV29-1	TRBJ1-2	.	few	CSVVGQAVDYGYTF	TGCAGCGTTGTTGGCCAGGCTGTGGACTATGGCTACACCTTC
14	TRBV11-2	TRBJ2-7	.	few	CASSLDSDFYEEYF	TGTGCCAGCAGCTTAGATTCTGACTTCTACGAGGAGTACTTC
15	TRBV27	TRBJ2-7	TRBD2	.	CASSLLGREANEQYF	TGTGCCAGCAGTTTGTTGGGGCGGGAGGCGAACGAGCAGTACTTC
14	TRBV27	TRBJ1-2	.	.	CASTAAGRGSSYTF	TGTGCCAGCACCGCGGCAGGGCGCGGGAGTAGCTACACCTTC
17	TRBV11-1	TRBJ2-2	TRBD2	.	CASSLRRGSPNTGELFF	TGTGCCAGCAGCTTAAGGCGCGGGAGCCCGAACACCGGGGAGCTGTTTTTT
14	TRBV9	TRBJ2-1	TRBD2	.	CASSGLAGANEQFF	TGTGCCAGCTCCGGACTAGCGGGAGCCAATGAGCAGTTCTTC
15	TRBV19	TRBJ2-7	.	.	CASSSTLSGKGEQYF	TGTGCCAGTAGTTCCACCCTCTCAGGGAAAGGCGAGCAGTACTTC
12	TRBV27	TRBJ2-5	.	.	CASSFRGETQYF	TGTGCCAGCAGTTTTCGAGGGGAGACCCAGTACTTC
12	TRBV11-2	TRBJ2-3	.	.	CASSLVEDTQYF	TGTGCCAGCAGCTTAGTCGAGGATACGCAGTATTTT
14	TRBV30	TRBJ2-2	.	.	CAWSGGRNTGELFF	TGTGCCTGGAGCGGGGGGCGGAACACCGGGGAGCTGTTTTTT
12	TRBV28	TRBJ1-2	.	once	CASVAGEWGYTF	TGTGCCAGCGTGGCAGGGGAATGGGGCTACACCTTC
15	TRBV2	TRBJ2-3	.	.	CASITKRGSGDTQYF	TGTGCCAGCATCACTAAGAGGGGGAGTGGAGATACGCAGTATTTT
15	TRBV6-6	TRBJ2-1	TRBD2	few	CASNEAASGYPKQFF	TGTGCCAGCAACGAGGCGGCTAGCGGGTACCCAAAGCAGTTCTTC
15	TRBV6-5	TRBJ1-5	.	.	CASYEEAISNQPQHF	TGTGCCAGCTACGAGGAGGCCATTAGCAATCAGCCCCAGCATTTT
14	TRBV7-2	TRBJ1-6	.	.	CASSAWGGGSPLHF	TGTGCCAGCAGCGCCTGGGGGGGCGGTTCACCCCTCCACTTT